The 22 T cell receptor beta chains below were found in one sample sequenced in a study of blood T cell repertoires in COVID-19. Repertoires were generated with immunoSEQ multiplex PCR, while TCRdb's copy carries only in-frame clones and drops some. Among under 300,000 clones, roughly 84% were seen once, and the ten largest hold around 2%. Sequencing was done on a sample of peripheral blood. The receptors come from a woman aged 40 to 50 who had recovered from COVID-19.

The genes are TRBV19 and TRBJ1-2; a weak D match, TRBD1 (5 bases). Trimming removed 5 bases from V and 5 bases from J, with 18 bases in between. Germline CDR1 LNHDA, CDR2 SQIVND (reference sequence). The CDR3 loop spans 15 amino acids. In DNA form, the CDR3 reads TGTGCCAGTAGTTCAGGACACCTGTACTCGTATGGCTACACCTTC. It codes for CASSSGHLYSYGYTF. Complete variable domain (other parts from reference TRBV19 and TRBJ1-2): DGGITQSPKYLFRKEGQNVTLSCEQNLNHDAMYWYRQDPGQGLRLIYYSQIVNDFQKGDIAEGYSVSREKKESFPLTVTSAQKNPTAFYLCASSSGHLYSYGYTFGSGTRLTVV.

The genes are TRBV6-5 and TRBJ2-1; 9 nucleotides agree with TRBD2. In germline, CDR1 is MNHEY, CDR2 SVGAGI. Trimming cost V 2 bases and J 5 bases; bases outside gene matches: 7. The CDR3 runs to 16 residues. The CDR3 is CASSYPGIAGDNEQFF. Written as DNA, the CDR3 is TGTGCCAGCAGTTACCCCGGGATAGCGGGGGACAATGAGCAGTTCTTC.

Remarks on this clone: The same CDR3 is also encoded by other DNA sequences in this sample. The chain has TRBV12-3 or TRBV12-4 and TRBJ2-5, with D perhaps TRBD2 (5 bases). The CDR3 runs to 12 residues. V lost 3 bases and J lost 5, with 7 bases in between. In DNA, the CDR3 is TGTGCCAGCAGTTTCTCGGGGGAGACCCAGTACTTC. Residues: CASSFSGETQYF.

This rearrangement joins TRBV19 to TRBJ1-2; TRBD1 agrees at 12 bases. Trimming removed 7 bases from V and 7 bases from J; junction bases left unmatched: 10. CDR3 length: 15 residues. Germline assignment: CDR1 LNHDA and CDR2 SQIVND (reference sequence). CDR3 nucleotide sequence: TGTGCCAGTATCCCCGGGACAGGGGGCGTGCCTGGCTACACCTTC. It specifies CASIPGTGGVPGYTF. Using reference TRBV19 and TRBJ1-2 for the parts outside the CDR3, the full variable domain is DGGITQSPKYLFRKEGQNVTLSCEQNLNHDAMYWYRQDPGQGLRLIYYSQIVNDFQKGDIAEGYSVSREKKESFPLTVTSAQKNPTAFYLCASIPGTGGVPGYTFGSGTRLTVV.

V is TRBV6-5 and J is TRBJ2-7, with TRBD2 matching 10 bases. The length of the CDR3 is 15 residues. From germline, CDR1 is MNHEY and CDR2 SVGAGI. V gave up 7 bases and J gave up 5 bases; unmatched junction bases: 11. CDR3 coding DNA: TGTGCCAGCATTCGGGGGGCTAGCGGGAGAGACGAGCAGTACTTC. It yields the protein CASIRGASGRDEQYF.

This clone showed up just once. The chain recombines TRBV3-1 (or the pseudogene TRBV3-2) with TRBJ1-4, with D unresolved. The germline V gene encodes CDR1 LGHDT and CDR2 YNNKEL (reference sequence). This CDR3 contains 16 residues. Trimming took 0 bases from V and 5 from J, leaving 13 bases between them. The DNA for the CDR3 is TGTGCCAGCAGCCAAGACCGCCAGCGGCAAAATGAAAAACTGTTTTTT. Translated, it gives CASSQDRQRQNEKLFF.

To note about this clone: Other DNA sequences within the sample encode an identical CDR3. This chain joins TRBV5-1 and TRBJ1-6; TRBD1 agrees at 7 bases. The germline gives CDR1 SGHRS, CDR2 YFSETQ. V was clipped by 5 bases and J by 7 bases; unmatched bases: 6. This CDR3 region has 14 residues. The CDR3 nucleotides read TGCGCCAGCAGTCCCGGGACAGAGAATTCACCCCTCCACTTT. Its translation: CASSPGTENSPLHF.

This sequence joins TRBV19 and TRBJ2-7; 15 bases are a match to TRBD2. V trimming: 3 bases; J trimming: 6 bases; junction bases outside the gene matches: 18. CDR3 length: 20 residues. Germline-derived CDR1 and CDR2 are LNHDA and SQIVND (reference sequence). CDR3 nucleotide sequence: TGTGCCAGTAGTATGGGCCCCCTTTGGACTAGCGGGAGGGCCATTGGCGAGCAGTACTTC. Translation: CASSMGPLWTSGRAIGEQYF.

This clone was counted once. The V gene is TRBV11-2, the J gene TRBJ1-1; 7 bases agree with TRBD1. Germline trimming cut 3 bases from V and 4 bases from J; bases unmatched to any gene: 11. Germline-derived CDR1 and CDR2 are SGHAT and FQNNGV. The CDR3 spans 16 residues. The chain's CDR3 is CASSFFSTGAGTEAFF. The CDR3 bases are TGTGCCAGCAGCTTCTTTTCAACAGGGGCCGGCACTGAAGCTTTCTTT.

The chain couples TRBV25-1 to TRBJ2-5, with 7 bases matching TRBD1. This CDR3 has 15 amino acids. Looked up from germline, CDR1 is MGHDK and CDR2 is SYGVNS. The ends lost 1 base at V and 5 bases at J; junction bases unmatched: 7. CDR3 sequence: CASSESTGRGETQYF. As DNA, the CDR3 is TGTGCCAGCAGTGAATCGACAGGGCGAGGGGAGACCCAGTACTTC.

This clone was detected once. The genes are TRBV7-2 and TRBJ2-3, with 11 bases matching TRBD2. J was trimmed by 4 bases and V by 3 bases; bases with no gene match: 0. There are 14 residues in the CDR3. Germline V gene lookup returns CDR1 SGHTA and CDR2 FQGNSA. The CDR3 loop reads CASSLGLAADTQYF. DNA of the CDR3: TGTGCCAGCAGCTTGGGACTAGCGGCAGATACGCAGTATTTT.

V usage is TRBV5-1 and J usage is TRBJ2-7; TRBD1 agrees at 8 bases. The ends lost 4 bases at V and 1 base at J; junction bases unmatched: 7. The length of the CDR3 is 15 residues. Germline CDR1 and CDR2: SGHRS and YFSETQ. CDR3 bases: TGCGCCAGCAGCCCCCGAGACAGGGGTTCCTACGAGCAGTACTTC. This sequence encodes CASSPRDRGSYEQYF.

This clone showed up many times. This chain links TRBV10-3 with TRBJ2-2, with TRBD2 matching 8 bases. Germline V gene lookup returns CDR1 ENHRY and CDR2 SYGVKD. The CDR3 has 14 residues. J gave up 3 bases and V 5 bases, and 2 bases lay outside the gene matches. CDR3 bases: TGTGCCATCAGTAGCGGGGGTGACACCGGGGAGCTGTTTTTT. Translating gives CAISSGGDTGELFF.

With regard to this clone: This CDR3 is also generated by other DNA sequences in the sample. This chain's CDR3 is CASSLTGGGQPQHF. The DNA for the CDR3 is TGCGCCAGCAGCCTGACGGGGGGCGGTCAGCCCCAGCATTTT. V and J are TRBV5-1 and TRBJ1-5; a weak D match, TRBD1 (6 bases). V was pared by 4 bases and J by 6 bases, with 14 bases between. Germline V gene sequence: CDR1 SGHRS, CDR2 YFSETQ. This CDR3 has 14 residues.

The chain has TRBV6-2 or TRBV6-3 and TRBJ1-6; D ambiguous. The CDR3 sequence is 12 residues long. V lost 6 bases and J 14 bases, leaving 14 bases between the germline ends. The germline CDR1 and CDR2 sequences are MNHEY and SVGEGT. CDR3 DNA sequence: TGTGCCAGCAGCCAGTCCCCGGAGGCCCTCCACTTT. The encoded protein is CASSQSPEALHF.

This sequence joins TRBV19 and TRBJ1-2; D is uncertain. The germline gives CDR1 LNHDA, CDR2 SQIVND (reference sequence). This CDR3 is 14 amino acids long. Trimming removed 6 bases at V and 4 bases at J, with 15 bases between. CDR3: CASSQLGRSYGYTF. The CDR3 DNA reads TGTGCCAGTAGCCAACTAGGGCGGAGCTATGGCTACACCTTC.

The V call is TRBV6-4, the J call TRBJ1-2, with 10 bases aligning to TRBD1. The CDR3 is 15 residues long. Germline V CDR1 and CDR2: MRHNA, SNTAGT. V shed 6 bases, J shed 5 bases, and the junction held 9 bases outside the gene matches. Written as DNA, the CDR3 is TGTGCCAGCAGCCCAGGGGGACAGGGGCGTTATGGCTACACCTTC. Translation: CASSPGGQGRYGYTF.

The CDR3 spells CASSADRTTNEKLFF. CDR3 sequence (DNA): TGTGCCAGTAGCGCCGACAGGACAACTAATGAAAAACTGTTTTTT. The V gene is TRBV19, the J gene TRBJ1-4, with D possibly matching TRBD1 (6 bases). The V end was cut by 6 bases, the J end by 0 bases, with 11 bases between. From germline, CDR1 is LNHDA and CDR2 SQIVND (reference sequence). The CDR3 is 15 residues long.

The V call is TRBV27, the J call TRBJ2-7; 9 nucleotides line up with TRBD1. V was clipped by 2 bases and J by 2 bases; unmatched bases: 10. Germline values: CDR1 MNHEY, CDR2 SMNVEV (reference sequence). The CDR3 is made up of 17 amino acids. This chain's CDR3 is CASSLLPGRTGAYEQYF. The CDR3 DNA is TGTGCCAGCAGTTTACTGCCAGGGCGGACAGGGGCCTACGAGCAGTACTTC.

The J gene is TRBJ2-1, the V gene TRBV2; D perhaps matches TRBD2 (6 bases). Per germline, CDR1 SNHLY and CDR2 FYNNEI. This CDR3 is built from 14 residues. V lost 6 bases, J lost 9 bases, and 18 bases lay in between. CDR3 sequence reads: CASRDKGGVGEQFF. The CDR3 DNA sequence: TGTGCCAGCAGAGATAAGGGAGGTGTGGGTGAGCAGTTCTTC. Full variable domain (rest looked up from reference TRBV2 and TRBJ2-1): EPEVTQTPSHQVTQMGQEVILRCVPISNHLYFYWYRQILGQKVEFLVSFYNNEISEKSEIFDDQFSVERPDGSNFTLKIRSTKLEDSAMYFCASRDKGGVGEQFFGPGTRLTVL.

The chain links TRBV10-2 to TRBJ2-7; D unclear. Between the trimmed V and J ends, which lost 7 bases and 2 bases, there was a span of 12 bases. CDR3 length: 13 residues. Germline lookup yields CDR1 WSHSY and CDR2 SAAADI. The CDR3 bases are TGCGCCAGCAACCGACGGGTTGCCTACGAGCAGTACTTC. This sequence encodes CASNRRVAYEQYF.

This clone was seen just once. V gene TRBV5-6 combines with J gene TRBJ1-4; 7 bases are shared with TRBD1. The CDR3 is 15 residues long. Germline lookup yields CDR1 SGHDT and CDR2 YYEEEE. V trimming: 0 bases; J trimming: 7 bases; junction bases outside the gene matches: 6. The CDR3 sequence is CASSLAQGSSEKLFF. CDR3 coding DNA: TGTGCCAGCAGCTTGGCACAGGGGTCTAGTGAAAAACTGTTTTTT. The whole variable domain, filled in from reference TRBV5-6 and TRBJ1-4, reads DAGVTQSPTHLIKTRGQQVTLRCSPKSGHDTVSWYQQALGQGPQFIFQYYEEEERQRGNFPDRFSGHQFPNYSSELNVNALLLGDSALYLCASSLAQGSSEKLFFGSGTQLSVL.